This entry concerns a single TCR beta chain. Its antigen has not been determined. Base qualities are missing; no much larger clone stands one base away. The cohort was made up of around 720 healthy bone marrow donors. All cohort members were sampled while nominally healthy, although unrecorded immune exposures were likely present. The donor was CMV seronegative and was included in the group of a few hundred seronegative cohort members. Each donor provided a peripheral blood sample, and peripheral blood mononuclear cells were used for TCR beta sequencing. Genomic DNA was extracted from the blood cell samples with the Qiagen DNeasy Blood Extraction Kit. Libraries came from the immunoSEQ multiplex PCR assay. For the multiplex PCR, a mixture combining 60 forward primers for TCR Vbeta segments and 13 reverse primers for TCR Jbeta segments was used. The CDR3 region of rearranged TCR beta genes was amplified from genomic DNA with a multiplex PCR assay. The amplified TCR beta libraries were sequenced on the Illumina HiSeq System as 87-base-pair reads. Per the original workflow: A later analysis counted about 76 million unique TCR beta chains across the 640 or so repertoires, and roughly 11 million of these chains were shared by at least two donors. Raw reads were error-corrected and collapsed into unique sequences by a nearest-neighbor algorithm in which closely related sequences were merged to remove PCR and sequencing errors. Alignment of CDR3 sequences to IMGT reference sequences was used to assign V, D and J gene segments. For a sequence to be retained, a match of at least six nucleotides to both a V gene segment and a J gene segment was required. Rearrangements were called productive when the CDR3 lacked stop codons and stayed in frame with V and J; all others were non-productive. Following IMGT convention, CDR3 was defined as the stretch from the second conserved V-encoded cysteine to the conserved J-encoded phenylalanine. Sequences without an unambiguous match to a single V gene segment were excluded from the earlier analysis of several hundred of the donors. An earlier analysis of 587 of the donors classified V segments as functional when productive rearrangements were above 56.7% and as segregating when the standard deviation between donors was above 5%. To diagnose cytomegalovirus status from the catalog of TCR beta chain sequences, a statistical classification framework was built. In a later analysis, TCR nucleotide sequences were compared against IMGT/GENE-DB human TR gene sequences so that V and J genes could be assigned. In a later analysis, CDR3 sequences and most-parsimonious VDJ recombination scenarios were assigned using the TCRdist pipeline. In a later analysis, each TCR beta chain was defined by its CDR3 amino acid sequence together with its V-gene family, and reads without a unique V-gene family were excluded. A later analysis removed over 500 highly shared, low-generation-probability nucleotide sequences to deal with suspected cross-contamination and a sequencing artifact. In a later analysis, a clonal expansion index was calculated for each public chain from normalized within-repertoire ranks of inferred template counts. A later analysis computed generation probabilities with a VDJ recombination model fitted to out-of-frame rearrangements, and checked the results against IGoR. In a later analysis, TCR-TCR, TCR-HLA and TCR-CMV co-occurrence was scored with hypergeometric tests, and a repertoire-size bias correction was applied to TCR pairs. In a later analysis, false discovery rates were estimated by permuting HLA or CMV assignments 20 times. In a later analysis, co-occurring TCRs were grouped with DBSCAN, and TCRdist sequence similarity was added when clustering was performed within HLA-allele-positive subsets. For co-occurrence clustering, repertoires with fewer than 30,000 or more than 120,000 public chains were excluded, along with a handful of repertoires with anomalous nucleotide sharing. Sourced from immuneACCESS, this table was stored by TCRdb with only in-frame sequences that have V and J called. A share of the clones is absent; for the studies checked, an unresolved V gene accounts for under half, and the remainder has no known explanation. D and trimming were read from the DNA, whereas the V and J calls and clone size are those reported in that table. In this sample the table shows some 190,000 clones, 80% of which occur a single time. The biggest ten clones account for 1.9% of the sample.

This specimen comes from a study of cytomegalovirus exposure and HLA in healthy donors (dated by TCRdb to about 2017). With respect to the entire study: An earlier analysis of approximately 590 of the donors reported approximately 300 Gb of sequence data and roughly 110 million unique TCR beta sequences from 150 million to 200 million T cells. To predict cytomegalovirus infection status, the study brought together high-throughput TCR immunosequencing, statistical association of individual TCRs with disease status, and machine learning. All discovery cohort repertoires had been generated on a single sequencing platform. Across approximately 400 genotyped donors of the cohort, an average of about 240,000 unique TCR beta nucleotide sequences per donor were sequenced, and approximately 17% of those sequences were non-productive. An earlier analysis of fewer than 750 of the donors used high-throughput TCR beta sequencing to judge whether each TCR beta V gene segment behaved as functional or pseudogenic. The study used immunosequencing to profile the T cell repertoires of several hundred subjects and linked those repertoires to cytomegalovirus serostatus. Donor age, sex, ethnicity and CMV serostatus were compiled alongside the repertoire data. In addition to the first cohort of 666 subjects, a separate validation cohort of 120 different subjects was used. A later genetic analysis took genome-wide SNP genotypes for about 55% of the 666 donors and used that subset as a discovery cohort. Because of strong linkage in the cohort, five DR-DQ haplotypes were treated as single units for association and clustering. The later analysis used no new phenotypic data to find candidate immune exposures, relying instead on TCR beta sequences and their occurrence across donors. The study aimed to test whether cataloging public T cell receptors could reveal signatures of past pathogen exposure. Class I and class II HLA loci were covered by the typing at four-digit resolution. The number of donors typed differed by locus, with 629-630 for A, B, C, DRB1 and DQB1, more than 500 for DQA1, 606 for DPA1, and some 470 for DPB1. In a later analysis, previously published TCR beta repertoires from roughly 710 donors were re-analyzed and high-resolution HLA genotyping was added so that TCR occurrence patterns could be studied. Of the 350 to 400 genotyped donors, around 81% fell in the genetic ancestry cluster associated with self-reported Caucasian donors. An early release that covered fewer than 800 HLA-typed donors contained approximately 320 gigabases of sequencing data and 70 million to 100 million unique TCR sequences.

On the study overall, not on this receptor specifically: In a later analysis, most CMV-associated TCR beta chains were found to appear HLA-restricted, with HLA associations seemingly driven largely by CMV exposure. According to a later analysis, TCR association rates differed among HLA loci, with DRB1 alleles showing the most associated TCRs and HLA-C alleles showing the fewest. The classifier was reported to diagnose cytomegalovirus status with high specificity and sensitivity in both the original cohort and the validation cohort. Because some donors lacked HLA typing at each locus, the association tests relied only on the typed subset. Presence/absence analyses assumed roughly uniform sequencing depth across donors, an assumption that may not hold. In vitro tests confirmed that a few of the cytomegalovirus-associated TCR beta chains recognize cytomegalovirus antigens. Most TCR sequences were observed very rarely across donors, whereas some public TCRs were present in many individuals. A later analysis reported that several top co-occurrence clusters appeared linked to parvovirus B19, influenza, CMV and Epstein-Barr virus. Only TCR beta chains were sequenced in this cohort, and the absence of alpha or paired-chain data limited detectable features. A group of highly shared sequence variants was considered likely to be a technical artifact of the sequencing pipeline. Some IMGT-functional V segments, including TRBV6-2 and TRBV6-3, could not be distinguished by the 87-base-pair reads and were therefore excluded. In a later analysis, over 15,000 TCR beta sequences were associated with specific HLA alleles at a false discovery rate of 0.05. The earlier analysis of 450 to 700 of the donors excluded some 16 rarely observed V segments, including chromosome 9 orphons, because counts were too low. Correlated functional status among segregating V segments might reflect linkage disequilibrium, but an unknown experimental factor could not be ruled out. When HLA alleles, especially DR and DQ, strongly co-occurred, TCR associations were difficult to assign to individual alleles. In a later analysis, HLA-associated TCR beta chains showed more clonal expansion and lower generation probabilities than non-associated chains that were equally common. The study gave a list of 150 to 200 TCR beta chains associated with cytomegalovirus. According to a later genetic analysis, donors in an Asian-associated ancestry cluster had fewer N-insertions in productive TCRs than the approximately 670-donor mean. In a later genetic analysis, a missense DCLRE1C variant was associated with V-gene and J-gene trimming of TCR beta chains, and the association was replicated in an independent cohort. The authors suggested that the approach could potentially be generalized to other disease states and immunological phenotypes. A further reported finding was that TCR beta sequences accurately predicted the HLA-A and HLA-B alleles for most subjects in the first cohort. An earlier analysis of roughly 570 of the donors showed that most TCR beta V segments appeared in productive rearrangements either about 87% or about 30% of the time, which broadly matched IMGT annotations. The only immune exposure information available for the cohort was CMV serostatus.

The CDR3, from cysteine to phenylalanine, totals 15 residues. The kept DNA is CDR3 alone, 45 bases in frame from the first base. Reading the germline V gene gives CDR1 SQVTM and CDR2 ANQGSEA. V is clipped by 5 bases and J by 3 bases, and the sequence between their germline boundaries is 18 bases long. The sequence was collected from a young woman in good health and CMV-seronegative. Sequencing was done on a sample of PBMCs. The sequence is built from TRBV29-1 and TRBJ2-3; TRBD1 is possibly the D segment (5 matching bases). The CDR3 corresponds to CSVLWLGRVTDTQYF. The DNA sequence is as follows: TGCAGCGTTTTGTGGTTGGGCAGGGTAACAGATACGCAGTATTTT.